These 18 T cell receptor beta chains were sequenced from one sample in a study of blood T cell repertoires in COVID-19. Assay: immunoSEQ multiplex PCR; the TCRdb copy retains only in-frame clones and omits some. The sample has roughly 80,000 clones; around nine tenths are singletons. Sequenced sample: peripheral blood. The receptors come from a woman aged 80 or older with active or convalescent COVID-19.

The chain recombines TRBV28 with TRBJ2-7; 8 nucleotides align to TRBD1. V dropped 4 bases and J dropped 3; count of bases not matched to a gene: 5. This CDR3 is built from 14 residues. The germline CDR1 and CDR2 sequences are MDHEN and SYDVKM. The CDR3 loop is CASSWTGIYYEQYF. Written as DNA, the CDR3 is TGTGCCAGCAGTTGGACAGGGATATACTACGAGCAGTACTTC.

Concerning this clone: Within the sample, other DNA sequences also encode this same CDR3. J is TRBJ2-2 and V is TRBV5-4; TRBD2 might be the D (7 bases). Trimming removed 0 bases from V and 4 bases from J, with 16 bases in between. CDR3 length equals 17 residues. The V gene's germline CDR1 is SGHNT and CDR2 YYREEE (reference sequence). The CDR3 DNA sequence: TGTGCCAGCAGCTTGGGGGGGCGGCGGGGGTCCACCGGGGAGCTGTTTTTT. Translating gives CASSLGGRRGSTGELFF.

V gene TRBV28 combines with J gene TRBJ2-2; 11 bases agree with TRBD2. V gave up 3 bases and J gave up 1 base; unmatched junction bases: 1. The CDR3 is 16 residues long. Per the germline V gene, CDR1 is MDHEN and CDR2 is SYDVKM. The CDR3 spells CASSFLAGGNTGELFF. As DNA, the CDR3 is TGTGCCAGCAGTTTCCTAGCGGGGGGGAACACCGGGGAGCTGTTTTTT.

CDR3 coding DNA: TGTGCCAGCAGTTATTGGGAGGCAGATACGCAGTATTTT. It encodes CASSYWEADTQYF. The chain recombines TRBV6-5 with TRBJ2-3; possibly TRBD2 for D (6 bases). This CDR3 has 13 amino acids. V was trimmed by 3 bases and J by 4 bases, leaving 8 bases between them. Germline CDR1 is MNHEY and CDR2 is SVGAGI.

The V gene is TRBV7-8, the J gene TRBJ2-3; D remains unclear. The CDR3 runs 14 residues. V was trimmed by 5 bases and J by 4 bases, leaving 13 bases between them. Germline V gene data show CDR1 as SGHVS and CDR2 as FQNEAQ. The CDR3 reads CASSPRPYPDTQYF. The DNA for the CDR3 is TGTGCCAGCAGCCCCAGGCCTTACCCAGATACGCAGTATTTT.

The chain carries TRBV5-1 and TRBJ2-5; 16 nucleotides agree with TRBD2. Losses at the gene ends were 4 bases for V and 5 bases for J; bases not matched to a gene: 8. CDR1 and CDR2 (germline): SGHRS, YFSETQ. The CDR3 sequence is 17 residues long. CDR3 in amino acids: CASSPGTSGRAEETQYF. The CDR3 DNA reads TGCGCCAGCAGCCCCGGGACTAGCGGGAGGGCCGAGGAGACCCAGTACTTC.

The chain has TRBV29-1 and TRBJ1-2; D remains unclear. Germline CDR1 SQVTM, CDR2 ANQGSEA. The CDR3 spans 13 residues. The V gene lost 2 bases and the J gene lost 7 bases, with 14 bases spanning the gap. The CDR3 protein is CSVELPGFLGYTF. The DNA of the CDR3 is TGCAGCGTTGAATTACCGGGGTTTCTTGGCTACACCTTC.

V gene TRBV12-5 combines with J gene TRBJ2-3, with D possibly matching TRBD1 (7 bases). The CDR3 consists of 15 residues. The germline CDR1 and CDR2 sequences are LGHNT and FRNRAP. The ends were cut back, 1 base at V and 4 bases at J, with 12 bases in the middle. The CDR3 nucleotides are TGTGCTAGTGGTTTGGGGACAGGAGGGGCAGATACGCAGTATTTT. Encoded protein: CASGLGTGGADTQYF.

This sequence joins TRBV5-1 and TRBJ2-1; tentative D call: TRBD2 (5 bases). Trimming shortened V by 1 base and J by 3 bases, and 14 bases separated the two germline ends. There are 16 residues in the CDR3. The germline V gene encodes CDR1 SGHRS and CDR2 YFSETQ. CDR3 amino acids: CASSLIATRGYNEQFF. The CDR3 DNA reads TGCGCCAGCAGCTTGATTGCCACCCGGGGCTACAATGAGCAGTTCTTC. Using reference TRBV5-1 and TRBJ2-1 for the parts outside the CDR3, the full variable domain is KAGVTQTPRYLIKTRGQQVTLSCSPISGHRSVSWYQQTPGQGLQFLFEYFSETQRNKGNFPGRFSGRQFSNSRSEMNVSTLELGDSALYLCASSLIATRGYNEQFFGPGTRLTVL.

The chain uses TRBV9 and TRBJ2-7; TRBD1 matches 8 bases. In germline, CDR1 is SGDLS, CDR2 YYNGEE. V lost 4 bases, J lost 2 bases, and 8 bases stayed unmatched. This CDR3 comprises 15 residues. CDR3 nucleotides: TGTGCCAGCAGCCAAGCGGACAGGGCAACCTACGAGCAGTACTTC. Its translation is CASSQADRATYEQYF.

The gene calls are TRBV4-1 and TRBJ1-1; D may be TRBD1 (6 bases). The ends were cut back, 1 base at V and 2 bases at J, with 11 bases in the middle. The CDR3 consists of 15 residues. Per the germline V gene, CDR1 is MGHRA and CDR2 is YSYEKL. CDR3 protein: CASSQAQGLNTEAFF. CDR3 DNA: TGCGCCAGCAGCCAAGCCCAGGGGCTAAACACTGAAGCTTTCTTT.

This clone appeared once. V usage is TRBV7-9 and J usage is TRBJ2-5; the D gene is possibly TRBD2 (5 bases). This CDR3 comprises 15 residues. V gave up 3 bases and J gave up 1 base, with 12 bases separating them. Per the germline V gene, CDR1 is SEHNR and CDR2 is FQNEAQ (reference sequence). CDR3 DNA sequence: TGTGCCAGCAGCTTCTCTACGGGGATCCAAGAGACCCAGTACTTC. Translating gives CASSFSTGIQETQYF.

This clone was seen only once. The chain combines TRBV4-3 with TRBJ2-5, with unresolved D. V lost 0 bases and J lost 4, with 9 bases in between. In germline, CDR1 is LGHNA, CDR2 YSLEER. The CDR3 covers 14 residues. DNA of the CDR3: TGCGCCAGCAGCCAAGATCAGCAGCGAGAGACCCAGTACTTC. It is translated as CASSQDQQRETQYF.

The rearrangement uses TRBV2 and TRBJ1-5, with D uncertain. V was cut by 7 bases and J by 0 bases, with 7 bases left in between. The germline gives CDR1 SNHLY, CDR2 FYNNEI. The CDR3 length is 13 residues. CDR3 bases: TGTGCCAGCAACGTAGATAGCAATCAGCCCCAGCATTTT. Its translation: CASNVDSNQPQHF.

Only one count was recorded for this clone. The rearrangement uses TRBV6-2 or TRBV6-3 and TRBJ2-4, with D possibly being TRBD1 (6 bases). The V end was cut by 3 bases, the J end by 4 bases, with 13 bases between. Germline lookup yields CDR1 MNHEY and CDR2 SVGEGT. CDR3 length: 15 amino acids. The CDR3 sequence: CASSYSAGTKNIQYF. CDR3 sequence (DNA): TGTGCCAGCAGTTATTCCGCCGGGACAAAAAACATTCAGTACTTC.

The CDR3 protein is CASSLRPSGGGSEQYF. CDR3 nucleotides: TGTGCCAGCAGCCTCCGCCCTAGCGGGGGGGGCTCCGAGCAGTACTTC. The rearrangement uses TRBV7-2 and TRBJ2-7; 12 bases match TRBD2. The CDR3 sequence is 16 residues long. Looked up from germline, CDR1 is SGHTA and CDR2 is FQGNSA. Trimming cost V 5 bases and J 6 bases; bases outside gene matches: 11.

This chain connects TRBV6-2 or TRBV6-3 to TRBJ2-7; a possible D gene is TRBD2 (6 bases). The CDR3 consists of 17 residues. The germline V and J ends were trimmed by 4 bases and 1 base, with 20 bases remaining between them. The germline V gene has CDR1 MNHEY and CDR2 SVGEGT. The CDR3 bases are TGTGCCAGCAGTTCAGGTCCAACAAGGGGACTTTCCTACGAGCAGTACTTC. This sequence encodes CASSSGPTRGLSYEQYF.

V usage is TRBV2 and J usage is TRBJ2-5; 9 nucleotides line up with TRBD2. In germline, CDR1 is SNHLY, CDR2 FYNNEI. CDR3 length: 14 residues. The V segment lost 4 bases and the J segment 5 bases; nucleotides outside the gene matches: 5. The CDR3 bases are TGTGCCAGCAGTGTAATAGCGGGAGTGGAGACCCAGTACTTC. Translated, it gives CASSVIAGVETQYF.